The T cell receptor beta chain described here comes from a study of shared clonotypes between healthy human individuals. Only Caucasian adults living in Nashville, Tennessee made up the donor group. Naive CD4+ cells were CD45RA-selected; the remaining cells were memory. This CDR3 spans 17 amino acids. V shed 3 bases and J shed 4 bases, with 18 bases lying between them. CDR1 and CDR2 (germline): LNHDA, SQIVND (reference sequence). Genomic DNA (from each subset) was split evenly across several immunoSEQ plates. This table comes from immunoSEQ multiplex PCR, and its TCRdb copy is limited to in-frame clones, with some not included. The sample lists more than 2,000,000 clones, roughly 93% occurring once.

Sequenced: naive CD4+ T cells from PBMCs. The sample's subset: CD45RA+ positively selected. This clonotype was obtained from a young man in good health. Some clones in this sample may be carry-over from other donors' samples. The chain links TRBV19 to TRBJ2-2; D ambiguous. The CDR3 spells CASSMSLRRDGTGELFF. The CDR3 DNA is TGTGCCAGTAGTATGTCTCTTCGTAGGGATGGCACCGGGGAGCTGTTTTTT.